These 20 T cell receptor beta chains were all obtained from the same sample, sequenced in a study of Graves' ophthalmopathy and Graves' hyperthyroidism. RNA transcripts served as template for amplifying TCR beta CDR3 sequences. The authors performed first-round RT-PCR with HTBI primers and then a second-round multiplex PCR. Using its own MiXCR run on the multiplex PCR reads, TCRdb lists one record per CDR3 protein. The data contain almost 750,000 distinct CDR3 sequences, 35% to 50% of them seen just once; the ten biggest clones take up about 40%. Sequencing input: peripheral blood. The source of these receptors is an adult man with Graves' ophthalmopathy.

CDR3: CSRAGEGHEKLFF. The CDR3 region has the DNA TGCAGCAGGGCCGGCGAGGGTCATGAAAAACTGTTTTTT. The chain combines TRBV29-1 with TRBJ1-4; D not resolved. This CDR3 is built from 13 residues. Germline V gene lookup returns CDR1 SQVTM and CDR2 ANQGSEA. The ends were cut back, 8 bases at V and 6 bases at J, with 16 bases in the middle.

This chain uses TRBV29-1 with TRBJ1-2; D is unclear. Trimming removed 6 bases at V and 12 bases at J, with 20 bases between. The CDR3 loop spans 12 amino acids. In germline, CDR1 is SQVTM, CDR2 ANQGSEA. The CDR3, as DNA: TGCAGCGTAATAATCACGGGTTCTACCCACACCTTC. As protein: CSVIITGSTHTF.

This clonotype has more than one count but fewer than ten. The chain combines TRBV2 with TRBJ2-7, with 9 bases fitting TRBD1. The V segment lost 6 bases and the J segment 5 bases; nucleotides outside the gene matches: 5. The germline gives CDR1 SNHLY, CDR2 FYNNEI. This CDR3 contains 13 residues. In DNA, the CDR3 is TGTGCCAGCAGCCGGCGGGACAGGGACGAGCAGTACTTC. Its translation: CASSRRDRDEQYF.

The V and J genes are TRBV20-1 and TRBJ2-7; 9 nucleotides agree with TRBD1. From germline, CDR1 is DFQATT and CDR2 SNEGSKA (reference sequence). The CDR3 extends over 13 amino acids. Trimming cost V 5 bases and J 2 bases; bases outside gene matches: 4. In DNA form, the CDR3 reads TGCAGTGCTTCGGACAGGGGCACCTACGAGCAGTACTTC. Translating gives CSASDRGTYEQYF.

This clonotype was picked up many times. V usage is TRBV29-1 and J usage is TRBJ1-2; D might be TRBD1 (5 bases). The germline V and J ends were trimmed by 4 bases and 1 base, with 19 bases remaining between them. Germline assignment: CDR1 SQVTM and CDR2 ANQGSEA. CDR3 length: 16 residues. The CDR3: CSVGGAGGLDNYGYTF. The DNA for the CDR3 is TGCAGCGTTGGAGGTGCCGGGGGGTTAGATAACTATGGCTACACCTTC.

This rearrangement joins TRBV5-5 to TRBJ2-7, with 9 bases aligning to TRBD1. There are 15 residues in the CDR3. V dropped 5 bases and J dropped 5; count of bases not matched to a gene: 11. Germline CDR1 and CDR2: SGHKS and YYEKEE (reference sequence). The CDR3, as DNA: TGTGCCAGCAGGCCAGGACAGGGGATCGGGAACGAGCAGTACTTC. It codes for CASRPGQGIGNEQYF.

In its sample, this clonotype was seen a few times. The chain is built from TRBV7-2 and TRBJ2-7; 9 positions agree with TRBD1. The CDR3 has 16 amino acids. Germline V lookup: CDR1 SGHTA, CDR2 FQGNSA. The junction had 8 bases not matched to a gene; V was cut back by 1 base and J by 4 bases. The CDR3, as DNA: TGTGCCAGCAGCTTAGTCCGAGGACAGGGGTCGTACGAGCAGTACTTC. As protein: CASSLVRGQGSYEQYF.

As for this clonotype: The junction does not match germline at one end; this may be a read error. The V gene is TRBV4-1, the J gene TRBJ2-5, with D possibly matching TRBD2 (5 bases). CDR1 is MGHRA, CDR2 YSYEKL, per germline. The CDR3 covers 15 residues. The CDR3 DNA reads TGTGCCAGCAGCCAGCAATGGGAGCGTTGGGAGACCCAGTACTTC. Protein product: CASSQQWERWETQYF.

The J gene is TRBJ2-3, the V gene TRBV20-1; no reliable D call. Germline loops: CDR1 DFQATT, CDR2 SNEGSKA (reference sequence). CDR3 length equals 12 residues. V dropped 6 bases and J dropped 0 bases, with 7 bases sitting between them. CDR3 coding DNA: TGCAGTGCAGACCCTAGCACAGATACGCAGTATTTT. As protein: CSADPSTDTQYF.

At least ten counts were recorded for this clonotype. This sequence joins TRBV29-1 and TRBJ1-6, with a tentative D call TRBD1 (6 bases). The CDR3 is made up of 13 amino acids. The V gene's germline CDR1 is SQVTM and CDR2 ANQGSEA. V dropped 4 bases and J dropped 5 bases, with 9 bases sitting between them. The CDR3 region has the DNA TGCAGCGTTGGCACAGGGAATAATTCACCCCTCCACTTT. It translates to CSVGTGNNSPLHF.

The chain has TRBV27 and TRBJ1-6; D not certain. V was cut by 5 bases and J by 10 bases, with 21 bases left in between. The CDR3 totals 16 residues. Germline assignment: CDR1 MNHEY and CDR2 SMNVEV (reference sequence). DNA of the CDR3: TGTGCCAGCAGTCATGAAAAAACGGTCGATGGGTCACCCCTCCACTTT. This translates into CASSHEKTVDGSPLHF.

On this clonotype itself: Since a much larger clone is just one base distant, this may be a read error. Given the absence of the conserved phenylalanine or tryptophan at the CDR3 end, a read error is likely. This chain links TRBV13 with TRBJ1-1; 7 bases agree with TRBD1. CDR1 PRHDT and CDR2 FYEKMQ come from the germline V gene (reference sequence). The CDR3 covers 13 residues. The junction had 7 bases not matched to a gene; V was cut back by 7 bases and J by 5 bases. DNA for the CDR3: TGTGCCAGCATCGGGACAGCCGTAACTGAAGCTTTCCTT. Translation: CASIGTAVTEAFL.

As regards this clonotype: This may be a read error: a much more frequent sequence differs by one nucleotide. The V and J genes are TRBV19 and TRBJ2-7; D is perhaps TRBD1 (7 bases). The CDR3 is 15 residues long. CDR1 and CDR2 from the germline V gene are LNHDA and SQIVND (reference sequence). The CDR3 sequence: CATSPPGQAVYEQYF. The DNA for the CDR3 is TGTGCGACTAGTCCCCCTGGACAGGCGGTCTACGAGCAGTACTTC.

This clonotype was recorded many times. The genes are TRBV4-2 and TRBJ1-4; D gene uncertain. The CDR3 covers 14 residues. Looked up from germline, CDR1 is LGHNA and CDR2 is YNFKEQ. The V end lost 4 bases, the J end lost 3 bases, and 9 bases lay between the germline ends. CDR3: CASSPAEANEKLFF. The CDR3 DNA is TGTGCCAGCAGCCCAGCCGAGGCTAATGAAAAACTGTTTTTT.

This clonotype turned up a few times. The V call is TRBV20-1, the J call TRBJ1-4; no reliable D call. The CDR3 is 14 residues long. V shed 2 bases and J shed 0 bases, with 7 bases lying between them. Germline V gene sequence: CDR1 DFQATT, CDR2 SNEGSKA (reference sequence). The CDR3 DNA reads TGCAGTGCTAGAACTGATACAACTAATGAAAAACTGTTTTTT. It yields the protein CSARTDTTNEKLFF.

The table lists this clonotype with many counts. The chain couples TRBV7-6 to TRBJ1-1, with a weak D call TRBD1 (5 bases). V gave up 2 bases and J gave up 1 base, with 8 bases separating them. Germline CDR1 reads SGHVS; CDR2 reads FNYEAQ. This CDR3 spans 14 amino acids. This chain's CDR3 is CASSLRGWNTEAFF. The CDR3 region has the DNA TGTGCCAGCAGCTTACGGGGGTGGAACACTGAAGCTTTCTTT. Drawing the rest from reference TRBV7-6 and TRBJ1-1, the complete variable domain is GAGVSQSPRYKVTKRGQDVALRCDPISGHVSLYWYRQALGQGPEFLTYFNYEAQQDKSGLPNDRFSAERPEGSISTLTIQRTEQRDSAMYRCASSLRGWNTEAFFGQGTRLTVV.

This clonotype occurred a few times. This rearrangement joins TRBV20-1 to TRBJ2-7; possibly TRBD1 for D (5 bases). Between the trimmed V and J ends, which lost 4 bases and 2 bases, there was a span of 18 bases. Germline CDR1 reads DFQATT; CDR2 reads SNEGSKA (reference sequence). This CDR3 contains 15 residues. The CDR3 loop reads CSAIDPRGPAYEQYF. The CDR3 DNA reads TGCAGTGCTATCGACCCAAGGGGTCCGGCCTACGAGCAGTACTTC.

With regard to this clonotype: A single base separates this from a much larger clone, so it may be a read error. DNA of the CDR3: TGCAGCGCTGGGAACAGGGGGAAGAACTATGGCTACACCTTC. Translation: CSAGNRGKNYGYTF. This sequence joins TRBV29-1 and TRBJ1-2, with TRBD1 matching 8 bases. The CDR3 loop spans 14 amino acids. The V gene's germline CDR1 is SQVTM and CDR2 ANQGSEA. Trimming removed 7 bases from V and 2 bases from J; junction bases left unmatched: 9. The full variable domain, rest sourced from reference TRBV29-1 and TRBJ1-2, is SAVISQKPSRDICQRGTSLTIQCQVDSQVTMMFWYRQQPGQSLTLIATANQGSEATYESGFVIDKFPISRPNLTFSTLTVSNMSPEDSSIYLCSAGNRGKNYGYTFGSGTRLTVV.

This clonotype has a count of ten or more. The chain couples TRBV2 to TRBJ1-2, with D possibly being TRBD1 (5 bases). Trimming pared 4 bases from V and 2 bases from J, leaving 11 bases between. Germline assignment: CDR1 SNHLY and CDR2 FYNNEI. This CDR3 contains 14 residues. The CDR3 bases are TGTGCCAGCAGTGCGGACACCCAGAACTATGGCTACACCTTC. As protein: CASSADTQNYGYTF. Full variable domain (outside the CDR3, taken from reference TRBV2 and TRBJ1-2): EPEVTQTPSHQVTQMGQEVILRCVPISNHLYFYWYRQILGQKVEFLVSFYNNEISEKSEIFDDQFSVERPDGSNFTLKIRSTKLEDSAMYFCASSADTQNYGYTFGSGTRLTVV.

V is TRBV19 and J is TRBJ1-5; no reliable D call. Trimming removed 6 bases at V and 9 bases at J, with 15 bases between. CDR3 length equals 13 residues. The V gene's germline CDR1 is LNHDA and CDR2 SQIVND (reference sequence). The CDR3 protein is CASSEYPRSPQHF. The CDR3 DNA is TGTGCCAGTAGCGAATATCCAAGGTCGCCCCAGCATTTT.